A single T cell receptor (beta chain) is shown here with its context. Its antigen is not identified. These data are taken from a study of cytomegalovirus exposure and HLA in healthy donors. It was healthy bone marrow donors who served as donors. Notes on the study in general: Most TCR sequences were seen very rarely across donors, but some public TCRs occurred in many.

The CDR3 covers 13 residues. Germline V gene data show CDR1 as LGHNA and CDR2 as YSLEER. The V end was cut by 2 bases, the J end by 10 bases, with 12 bases between. The PCR employed 60 Vbeta primers together with 13 Jbeta primers. Clones were sequenced by immunoSEQ multiplex PCR, and TCRdb holds only the in-frame ones, with some missing. The sample contains 150,000 to 170,000 clones, 74% of which appear only once. This TCR derives from a young man in good health and CMV-seronegative. The sample taken for sequencing was PBMCs. The rearrangement joins TRBV4-3 to TRBJ2-1; tentative D call: TRBD2 (6 bases). CDR3 nucleotide sequence: TGCGCCAGCAGCCAACCCGGTGGGAGGGAGCAGTTCTTC. It codes for CASSQPGGREQFF.